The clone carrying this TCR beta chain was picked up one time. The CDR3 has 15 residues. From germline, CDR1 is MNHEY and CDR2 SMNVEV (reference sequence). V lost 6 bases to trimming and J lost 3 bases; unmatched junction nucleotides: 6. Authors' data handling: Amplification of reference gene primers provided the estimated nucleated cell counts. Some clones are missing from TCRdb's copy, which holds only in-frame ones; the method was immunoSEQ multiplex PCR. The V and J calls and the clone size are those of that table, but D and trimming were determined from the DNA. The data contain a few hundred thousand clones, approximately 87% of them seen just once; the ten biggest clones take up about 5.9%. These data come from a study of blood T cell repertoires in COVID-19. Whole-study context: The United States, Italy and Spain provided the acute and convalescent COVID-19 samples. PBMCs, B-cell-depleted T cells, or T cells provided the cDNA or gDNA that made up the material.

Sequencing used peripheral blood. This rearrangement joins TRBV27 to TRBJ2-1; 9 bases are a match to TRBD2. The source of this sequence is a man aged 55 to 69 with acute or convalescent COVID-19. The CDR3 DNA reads TGTGCCAGCAGAGCGGGAGGAAATTTCTACAATGAGCAGTTCTTC. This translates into CASRAGGNFYNEQFF.